This is a list of T cell receptor beta chains from one sample in a study of cytomegalovirus exposure and HLA in healthy donors. Profiling relied on immunoSEQ multiplex PCR, and the TCRdb table lists in-frame clones only, not all of them. The table has about 170,000 clones, approximately 84% seen once. Sequences were obtained from PBMCs. These receptors all stem from a woman aged 45-65 years in good health and CMV-seropositive. Each CDR3 is given with its conserved first and last residue.

v_call cdr3_aa
TRBV7-2 CASSLYSDRELLAKNSQYF
TRBV10-1 CASSGTASSPLHF
TRBV5-6 CASSRGAGYEQYF
TRBV23-1 CASSYRSRSYNEQFF
TRBV27 CASSLLAGRYNEQFF
TRBV7-2 CASSLSGTPPAGEQYF
TRBV6-5 CASRGRGLGTDTQYF
TRBV30 CAWTQGAVRETQYF
TRBV7-9 CASRGVSGNTIYF
TRBV5-6 CASSLTSGGIETQYF
TRBV6-5 CASSEQQGLEAFF
TRBV5-5 CASGREVEQYF
TRBV28 CASSSLAGNTEAFF
TRBV18 CASSPDWNQPQHF
TRBV5-6 CASSEITNYGYTF
TRBV7-6 CASSPAGTGYEKLFF
TRBV25-1 CASSEYGEAGELFF
TRBV10-3 CASTQGVNTGELFF
TRBV5-1 CASSLDSTEAFF
TRBV25-1 CASSGTGTSSHNEQFF
TRBV2 CASLEAASTDTQYF
TRBV5-1 CASSLVAHPSADTQYF
TRBV29-1 CSVDKAGVSTDTQYF
TRBV21-1 CASSIWVKRRDTEAFF
TRBV7-2 CASSLARETQYF
TRBV11-2 CASSLGTGMVYEQYF
TRBV5-5 CASSFGSGANGLTF
TRBV6-4 CASSAGTSTDTQYF
TRBV19 CASSISGLENQSQHF
TRBV30 CAWNPGDNYGYTF
TRBV19 CASRESSIDTQYF
TRBV27 CASSGVRGGNTEAFF
TRBV6-6 CASSYSQGASNQPQHF
TRBV29-1 CSVGDSQETQYF
TRBV27 CASSLSGGRTDTEAFF
TRBV28 CASSPSSGNVYEQYF
TRBV5-1 CASSLDGPEVGEQYF
TRBV19 CASKPGQGAYSPLHF
TRBV5-6 CASSPGQLYGYTF
TRBV23-1 CASSQTTGGQDEQYF
TRBV28 CASSFHSDGYTF
TRBV6-1 CASSTQGGRETQYF
TRBV18 CASSPRGDHTGELFF
TRBV6-4 CASSDGTSDHNEQFF
TRBV6-6 CASRETGGQTGELFF
TRBV2 CASSRDRGSEKLFF